This T cell receptor beta chain is drawn from a study of Graves' ophthalmopathy and Graves' hyperthyroidism. The CDR3 consists of 16 residues. Trimming removed 4 bases from V and 6 bases from J, with 23 bases in between. CDR1 is SGHRS, CDR2 YFSETQ, per germline. Transcripts of RNA were the source for amplifying TCR beta CDR3 regions. HTBI-primed first-round RT-PCR preceded second-round multiplex PCR. TCRdb itself ran the multiplex PCR reads through MiXCR, one entry per CDR3 protein. The sample shows around 1.1 million distinct CDR3 sequences, 35% to 40% of them seen only once. Sequenced material: peripheral blood or thyroid tissue (not recorded which). This TCR derives from an adult man with Graves' hyperthyroidism. The V and J genes are TRBV5-1 and TRBJ2-7, with D possibly being TRBD1 (5 bases). In DNA, the CDR3 is TGCGCCAGCAGCCCTCAAGGGGATCTGAAGTTCTTCGAGCAGTACTTC. As protein: CASSPQGDLKFFEQYF.